The rows below give T cell receptor beta chains drawn from one sample of a study of neurological immune-mediated disorders. TCRdb itself ran the 5' RACE reads through MiXCR, one entry per CDR3 protein. The repertoire has tens of thousands of distinct CDR3 sequences, 5.2% of them found once; the top ten carry just under 7.5%. The specimen sequenced was PBMCs. The receptors derive from a young man with multiple sclerosis. Each CDR3 is given with its conserved first and last residue.

j_call v_call cdr3_aa
TRBJ2-1 TRBV2 CASSEGYSGSEQFF
TRBJ1-2 TRBV24-1 CATSDIRQGTNYGYTF
TRBJ1-2 TRBV29-1 CSVVSGNYGYTF
TRBJ1-6 TRBV12-3/TRBV12-4 CASSLEQGNSPLHF
TRBJ2-4 TRBV5-1 CASSPEGRGSSTMFF
TRBJ1-4 TRBV7-6 CASSLLGIGRNNEKTVF
TRBJ2-3 TRBV20-1 CSASPRGRGDTQYF
TRBJ2-7 TRBV27 CASRGQGASYEQYF
TRBJ1-6 TRBV4-2 CASSQDIGTNSPLNF
TRBJ1-6 TRBV5-1 CASSIGQGPNSPLNF
TRBJ2-7 TRBV20-1 CSAVQGSGYEQYF
TRBJ1-4 TRBV19 CASSTTRQTNEKLFF
TRBJ2-2 TRBV11-2 CASSPRTGANTGELFF
TRBJ2-2 TRBV27 CASSLAVPGELFF
TRBJ2-6 TRBV9 CASARGGATGPGHFSGANVLTF
TRBJ2-4 TRBV12-3/TRBV12-4 CASSPPGGRQQIQYF
TRBJ1-5 TRBV5-5 CASSFGAGDNQPQHF
TRBJ2-6 TRBV20-1 CSAAGQASSGAKVLTF
TRBJ2-3 TRBV7-2 CASSLVAGGRDTQYF
TRBJ1-1 TRBV5-1 CASSLGLGRNTEAFF
TRBJ2-6 TRBV4-1 CASSRLLAGLSSGANVLTF
TRBJ2-2 TRBV12-3/TRBV12-4 CASSFGTSGRVGTGELFF
TRBJ1-1 TRBV28 CASSPPQGWENTEAFF
TRBJ1-5 TRBV25-1 CASSGGVGQPQHF
TRBJ2-5 TRBV27 CASSRGVVGQETQYF
TRBJ2-5 TRBV5-1 CASSPGTGVPETQYF
TRBJ2-7 TRBV20-1 CSARKGGYEQYF
TRBJ1-1 TRBV18 CASSLNDRNTEAFF
TRBJ1-3 TRBV3-1 CASTQDPGWTGKTIYF
TRBJ1-6 TRBV29-1 CSVRLQGPGSPLHF
TRBJ2-1 TRBV7-2 CASSQYAEQFF
TRBJ1-2 TRBV5-5 CASSTPGGQGYTF